These T cell receptor beta chains were read from a single sample in a study of T cells in Graves' hyperthyroidism and ophthalmopathy. One entry per CDR3 protein, called by TCRdb with MiXCR from the multiplex PCR reads. The data hold approximately 620,000 distinct CDR3 sequences, with roughly 16% observed a single time. Specimen: blood. Every receptor here comes from a woman in her thirties or forties with Graves' ophthalmopathy. Both conserved end residues are part of each CDR3. A D gene is named only where the DNA matches it firmly. Not every row has a clone size; where given, it reads once, few, many or a size class.

J gene	D gene	V gene	clone size	CDR3 DNA	CDR3 protein
TRBJ1-4	NA	TRBV2	many	TGTGCCAGCAAATTCAACGAAAAACTGTTTTTT	CASKFNEKLFF
TRBJ2-7	NA	TRBV28	NA	TGTGCCAGCAGTATACAGTTTCGCCCCTACGAGCAGTACTTC	CASSIQFRPYEQYF
TRBJ2-1	NA	TRBV12-3/TRBV12-4	few	TGTGCCAGCAGTTTATTCCGGGCCTCCTACAATGAGCAGTTCTTC	CASSLFRASYNEQFF
TRBJ2-3	TRBD1	TRBV20-1	NA	TGCAGTGCTATCCCCGCCGCTCGGGGACAGGTCACAGATACGCAGTATTTT	CSAIPAARGQVTDTQYF
TRBJ2-1	TRBD2	TRBV5-1	many	TGCGCCAGCAGCCTAGGACTAGCGGATCCTAGGTATGAGCAGTTCTTC	CASSLGLADPRYEQFF
TRBJ1-4	TRBD1	TRBV6-1	many	TGTGCCAGCAGTTCCATCGGGACAGGAGGAGAAAAACTGTTTTTT	CASSSIGTGGEKLFF
TRBJ2-7	NA	TRBV7-8	many	TGTGCCACAAGGGGCCAAGGGGCGAAGTACGAGCAGTACTTC	CATRGQGAKYEQYF
TRBJ1-2	NA	TRBV6-2/TRBV6-3	few	TGTGCCAGCAGTTCCCCGGGATCCGACTTCAATGGCTACACCTTC	CASSSPGSDFNGYTF
TRBJ1-2	TRBD1	TRBV5-5	few	TGTGCCAGCAGCTTGGGACCCCTGCTCGGGACAGAGTATTATGGCTACACCTTC	CASSLGPLLGTEYYGYTF
TRBJ1-1	TRBD1	TRBV6-1	NA	TGTGCCAGCAGTGAAAGGGACAGGGGGAGGAACACTGAAGCTTTCTTT	CASSERDRGRNTEAFF
TRBJ2-1	TRBD2	TRBV28	NA	TGTGCCAGCAGCCAGGGACGGACTAGCGGGAGCTCCTACAATGAGCAGTTCTTC	CASSQGRTSGSSYNEQFF
TRBJ2-6	NA	TRBV7-3	few	TGTGCCAGCAGCCCCTCGAACTCTGGGGCCAACGTCCTGACTTTC	CASSPSNSGANVLTF
TRBJ2-5	TRBD2	TRBV7-8	few	TGTGCCAGCAGCCCTGCCGGGGAGGGGGAGACCCAGTACTTC	CASSPAGEGETQYF
TRBJ2-3	TRBD2	TRBV20-1	many	TGCAGCACCATCGAAAGCGGGATCCATAGCACAGATACGCAGTATTTT	CSTIESGIHSTDTQYF
TRBJ2-7	TRBD2	TRBV3-1	many	TGTGCCAGCAGCCAAGATCCGGTGCGGTCTAGCGGGAGTGGTCCCTACGAGCAGTACTTC	CASSQDPVRSSGSGPYEQYF
TRBJ1-4	NA	TRBV7-9	few	TGTGCCAGCAGCTTAGCACAGGGTGGCGAAAAACTGTTTTTT	CASSLAQGGEKLFF
TRBJ2-5	TRBD1	TRBV5-6	few	TGTGCCAGCAGCACATCAGGGGGCGGCCAAGAGACCCAGTACTTC	CASSTSGGGQETQYF
TRBJ2-1	NA	TRBV2	many	TGTGCCAGCCCCTGGGGCGGTGAGCAGTTCTTC	CASPWGGEQFF